This T cell receptor beta chain was obtained from a study of identifying expanded T cells in peripheral blood. The CDR3 loop spans 15 amino acids. J lost 1 base, V lost 5 bases, and 4 bases had no gene match. Germline V gene sequence: CDR1 LNHNV, CDR2 YYDKDF (reference sequence). Clones were read by immunoSEQ multiplex PCR, and TCRdb kept only the in-frame ones, dropping some. The repertoire includes tens of thousands of clones, roughly 90% of them detected once, and under 6% sits in the top ten. The chain recombines TRBV15 with TRBJ2-4; 8 bases are a match to TRBD2. The source of this sequence is a person between 18 and 70 years old in good health. Sequencing input: blood. CDR3 amino acids: CATSGSGVAKNIQYF. The CDR3 coding sequence is TGTGCCACCAGCGGTAGCGGGGTGGCCAAAAACATTCAGTACTTC.